The 10 T cell receptor beta chains given below trace back to one sample, sequenced in a study of T cell repertoires in ileal Crohn's disease. Described time point: neoterminal ileum biopsy at postoperative endoscopy, about 6 months after surgery. Data came from immunoSEQ multiplex PCR; TCRdb stores just in-frame clones and leaves some out. Among more than 10,000 clones listed, 78% were seen once. Sequencing was carried out using ileal tissue. The source of these receptors is an adult with Crohn's disease.

The chain combines TRBV5-6 with TRBJ2-2; D is unresolved. The CDR3 loop spans 16 amino acids. Looked up from germline, CDR1 is SGHDT and CDR2 is YYEEEE. V shed 4 bases and J shed 2 bases, with 15 bases lying between them. CDR3 loop: CASSPQMLRNTGELFF. In DNA, the CDR3 is TGTGCCAGCAGCCCCCAAATGTTGAGAAACACCGGGGAGCTGTTTTTT.

V is TRBV13 and J is TRBJ2-4, with D maybe TRBD1 (5 bases). The ends were cut back, 4 bases at V and 6 bases at J, with 10 bases in the middle. CDR3 length: 13 residues. Germline CDR1 and CDR2: PRHDT and FYEKMQ (reference sequence). CDR3 region: CASSSQGRNIQYF. The CDR3 bases are TGTGCCAGCAGCTCCCAGGGAAGAAACATTCAGTACTTC.

This chain connects TRBV18 to TRBJ1-1, with TRBD1 as a possible D gene (5 bases). Germline lookup yields CDR1 KGHSH and CDR2 LQKENI. V was clipped by 3 bases and J by 0 bases, with 14 bases between them. This CDR3 contains 16 residues. The CDR3 DNA is TGTGCCAGCTCACCGGGGGGGGTCATGATGAACACTGAAGCTTTCTTT. This encodes CASSPGGVMMNTEAFF.

V gene TRBV2 combines with J gene TRBJ1-2; D ambiguous. With 6 bases removed from V and 8 bases from J, the gap between germline ends came to 13 bases. Germline CDR1 is SNHLY and CDR2 is FYNNEI. CDR3 length: 12 residues. The CDR3 loop reads CASSQDCLGYTF. For the CDR3, the DNA is TGTGCCAGCAGCCAGGATTGTCTAGGCTACACCTTC.

This rearrangement joins TRBV2 to TRBJ2-3, with D tentatively TRBD2 (6 bases). Germline V gene data show CDR1 as SNHLY and CDR2 as FYNNEI. The CDR3 length is 13 residues. Trimming pared 6 bases from V and 0 bases from J, leaving 7 bases between. CDR3 amino acids: CASSGTSTDTQYF. CDR3 nucleotide sequence: TGTGCCAGCAGCGGGACTAGCACAGATACGCAGTATTTT.

The genes are TRBV11-2 and TRBJ2-2, with D possibly TRBD2 on 7 matching bases. Germline lookup yields CDR1 SGHAT and CDR2 FQNNGV. The CDR3 is 15 amino acids. The ends were cut back, 3 bases at V and 4 bases at J, with 12 bases in the middle. The CDR3 DNA sequence: TGTGCCAGCAGCTTCGGGGGGCGCAGCACCGGGGAGCTGTTTTTT. This translates into CASSFGGRSTGELFF.

CDR3 bases: TGTGCCAGCAGTTTAGGACTTGGGAGGAATGAGCAGTTCTTC. Residues: CASSLGLGRNEQFF. The chain employs TRBV27 and TRBJ2-1; D is possibly TRBD2 (6 bases). V was cut by 2 bases and J by 7 bases, with 12 bases left in between. CDR1 is MNHEY and CDR2 is SMNVEV in the germline V gene (reference sequence). The CDR3 runs 14 residues.

V and J are TRBV7-3 and TRBJ2-1; D might be TRBD1 (6 bases). Germline CDR1 SGHTA, CDR2 FQGTGA. The CDR3 runs to 17 residues. V was shortened by 5 bases and J by 10 bases, with 27 bases between the two germline ends. DNA of the CDR3: TGTGCCAGCAGCCAAGGGGGTCTTGGCACGACGCCACTGGAGCAGTTCTTC. The encoded protein is CASSQGGLGTTPLEQFF.

The chain has TRBV6-4 and TRBJ1-2; 10 bases line up with TRBD1. Germline trimming cut 5 bases from V and 2 bases from J; bases unmatched to any gene: 2. The CDR3 is 14 residues long. Germline CDR1 and CDR2: MRHNA and SNTAGT. CDR3 in DNA: TGTGCCAGCAGTTGGGGACAGGGGAACTATGGCTACACCTTC. This translates into CASSWGQGNYGYTF.

The chain combines TRBV6-6 with TRBJ1-5; D is perhaps TRBD1 (5 bases). The CDR3 length is 15 residues. Per the germline V gene, CDR1 is MNHNY and CDR2 is SVGAGI (reference sequence). V lost 3 bases, J lost 3 bases, and 12 bases lay in between. CDR3 nucleotides: TGTGCCAGCAGTTATCTCCGACAGTACAATCAGCCCCAGCATTTT. Residues: CASSYLRQYNQPQHF.